Shown below are 24 T cell receptor beta chains from a single sample sequenced in a study of CD8 T cells in Susac syndrome. With random hexamers, reverse transcription was performed on roughly 0.5 to 1 ug of RNA. TCRdb recomputed calls from the immunoSEQ multiplex PCR reads with MiXCR, one row per CDR3 protein. The sample has about 80,000 distinct CDR3 sequences, 94% seen once. The sequencing input was CD8+ T cells from PBMCs. These receptors all come from a human donor with Susac syndrome.

This chain connects TRBV15 to TRBJ2-1, with D perhaps matching TRBD2 (5 bases). V lost 0 bases, J lost 6 bases, and 18 bases lay in between. The CDR3 spans 17 residues. CDR1 is LNHNV, CDR2 YYDKDF, per germline (reference sequence). DNA for the CDR3: TGTGCCACCAGCAGAGATTGGTTCGGAGTCGAGGGCAATGAGCAGTTCTTC. Protein sequence: CATSRDWFGVEGNEQFF.

V usage is TRBV27 and J usage is TRBJ1-1, with a weak D call TRBD1 (5 bases). The CDR3 consists of 12 residues. Per the germline V gene, CDR1 is MNHEY and CDR2 is SMNVEV (reference sequence). V lost 8 bases to trimming and J lost 6 bases, with 13 bases between them. CDR3 bases: TGTGCCAGCGGTGGAAGGGGCTCTGAAGCTTTCTTT. Protein: CASGGRGSEAFF.

The chain links TRBV6-1 to TRBJ2-7; D might be TRBD2 (5 bases). The CDR3 has 15 residues. Germline V gene lookup returns CDR1 MNHNS and CDR2 SASEGT. Trimming cost V 1 base and J 0 bases, with 10 bases left between them. The CDR3, as DNA: TGTGCCAGCAGTGAAGGGACTTCAAGCTCCTACGAGCAGTACTTC. It yields the protein CASSEGTSSSYEQYF.

The gene calls are TRBV29-1 and TRBJ2-7; no firm D call. The CDR3 extends over 13 amino acids. Germline lookup yields CDR1 SQVTM and CDR2 ANQGSEA. The V end was cut by 1 base, the J end by 2 bases, with 9 bases between. The DNA for the CDR3 is TGCAGCGTTGAAGTGGCCAATACCTACGAGCAGTACTTC. Protein: CSVEVANTYEQYF.

This chain joins TRBV2 and TRBJ2-7, with 11 bases lining up with TRBD2. The CDR3 is made up of 16 amino acids. Germline trimming cut 5 bases from V and 3 bases from J; bases unmatched to any gene: 9. From germline, CDR1 is SNHLY and CDR2 FYNNEI. CDR3 sequence (DNA): TGTGCCAGCAGTAGGTCACCCGGGACTAGCGGCTACGAGCAGTACTTC. Its translation is CASSRSPGTSGYEQYF.

The chain couples TRBV7-9 to TRBJ2-3, with D perhaps matching TRBD1 (5 bases). Germline CDR1 and CDR2: SEHNR and FQNEAQ (reference sequence). V lost 2 bases, J lost 4 bases, and 16 bases lay in between. The length of the CDR3 is 16 residues. The CDR3 bases are TGTGCCAGCAGCTTATCCCCTCAGGGCCCCGCAGATACGCAGTATTTT. Its protein is CASSLSPQGPADTQYF.

The rearrangement uses TRBV29-1 and TRBJ1-2; D may be TRBD1 (6 bases). V was pared by 3 bases and J by 6 bases, with 20 bases between. The CDR3 spans 15 residues. The germline V gene encodes CDR1 SQVTM and CDR2 ANQGSEA. The CDR3 region has the DNA TGCAGCGTTGATCGGGATATACAGGGTTTAAATGGCTACACCTTC. Amino acid sequence: CSVDRDIQGLNGYTF.

The chain uses TRBV2 and TRBJ2-1; the match to TRBD2 covers 9 bases. This CDR3 is 14 amino acids long. Germline CDR1 and CDR2: SNHLY and FYNNEI. V was pared by 10 bases and J by 2 bases, with 6 bases of the junction left unmatched. CDR3 loop: CATSTSGTYNEQFF. The CDR3 region has the DNA TGTGCCACCTCGACTAGCGGAACCTACAATGAGCAGTTCTTC.

This chain connects TRBV25-1 to TRBJ2-7; unclear D gene. V was clipped by 2 bases and J by 6 bases, with 5 bases between them. The CDR3 runs 11 residues. Germline V CDR1 and CDR2: MGHDK, SYGVNS. The DNA for the CDR3 is TGTGCCAGCAGTGAAATCGGCGAGCAGTACTTC. Protein sequence: CASSEIGEQYF.

This rearrangement joins TRBV20-1 to TRBJ1-2, with TRBD1 matching over 10 bases. The CDR3 is 16 residues long. Looked up from germline, CDR1 is DFQATT and CDR2 is SNEGSKA (reference sequence). V lost 3 bases, J lost 5 bases, and 12 bases stayed unmatched. For the CDR3, the DNA is TGCAGTGCTAGCGGCATGGGACAGGGGTTATTATATGGCTACACCTTC. Translated: CSASGMGQGLLYGYTF.

This clonotype occurred once. The V call is TRBV7-8, the J call TRBJ2-7, with TRBD1 as a possible D gene (6 bases). This CDR3 is built from 15 residues. Germline-derived CDR1 and CDR2 are SGHVS and FQNEAQ. Trimming took 5 bases from V and 3 from J, leaving 17 bases between them. The CDR3 region is CASSNSGHPLYEQYF. The CDR3 nucleotides are TGTGCCAGCAGCAACTCGGGACACCCACTCTACGAGCAGTACTTC.

J is TRBJ1-5 and V is TRBV19; 8 bases match TRBD1. Germline V gene data show CDR1 as LNHDA and CDR2 as SQIVND (reference sequence). The CDR3 length is 14 residues. With 6 bases clipped from V and 5 bases from J, the junction kept 6 bases outside the gene matches. This CDR3 reads CASRTGAEYQPQHF. The DNA of the CDR3 is TGTGCCAGTAGGACAGGGGCTGAATATCAGCCCCAGCATTTT. Full variable domain (rest looked up from reference TRBV19 and TRBJ1-5): DGGITQSPKYLFRKEGQNVTLSCEQNLNHDAMYWYRQDPGQGLRLIYYSQIVNDFQKGDIAEGYSVSREKKESFPLTVTSAQKNPTAFYLCASRTGAEYQPQHFGDGTRLSIL.

This clonotype came up once. The rearrangement links TRBV19 to TRBJ2-1, with D maybe TRBD2 (5 bases). Trimming took off 5 bases at V and 7 bases at J, with 21 bases between the two ends. CDR3 length: 16 residues. CDR1 is LNHDA and CDR2 is SQIVND in the germline V gene (reference sequence). CDR3 nucleotide sequence: TGTGCCAGTAGTCGGACTCCCTCACCTCCGGGGAATGAGCAGTTCTTC. It encodes CASSRTPSPPGNEQFF.

This sequence joins TRBV20-1 and TRBJ2-3; 10 positions match TRBD2. CDR3 length: 15 amino acids. V lost 3 bases and J lost 0; bases outside the gene matches: 3. Per the germline V gene, CDR1 is DFQATT and CDR2 is SNEGSKA (reference sequence). CDR3 residues: CSARQLAGSTDTQYF. DNA for the CDR3: TGCAGTGCTAGGCAACTAGCGGGGAGCACAGATACGCAGTATTTT.

The genes are TRBV20-1 and TRBJ2-5; 11 nucleotides align to TRBD2. V was clipped by 4 bases and J by 2 bases; unmatched bases: 12. The CDR3 is made up of 17 amino acids. Per the germline V gene, CDR1 is DFQATT and CDR2 is SNEGSKA (reference sequence). CDR3 in amino acids: CSATGLAEGELQETQYF. The CDR3 DNA reads as TGCAGTGCTACGGGACTAGCGGAGGGGGAATTACAAGAGACCCAGTACTTC.

The chain has TRBV7-2 and TRBJ2-1, with TRBD2 matching 10 bases. CDR3 length: 16 amino acids. The V gene's germline CDR1 is SGHTA and CDR2 FQGNSA. Germline trimming cut 4 bases from V and 3 bases from J; bases unmatched to any gene: 6. CDR3 in DNA: TGTGCCAGCAGCTCGTTAGCGGGAGGATACTACAATGAGCAGTTCTTC. Translating gives CASSSLAGGYYNEQFF.

This chain uses TRBV7-9 with TRBJ1-5; a weak D match, TRBD1 (5 bases). The CDR3 covers 14 residues. Trimming removed 3 bases from V and 4 bases from J, with 10 bases in between. Germline CDR1 and CDR2: SEHNR and FQNEAQ (reference sequence). The CDR3, as DNA: TGTGCCAGCAGCTTCGGACATTTAAATCAGCCCCAGCATTTT. Encoded protein: CASSFGHLNQPQHF.

This clonotype came up once. The chain joins TRBV27 to TRBJ2-5; 7 bases match TRBD1. The junction had 15 bases not matched to a gene; V was cut back by 0 bases and J by 5 bases. The CDR3 has 18 amino acids. CDR1 is MNHEY, CDR2 SMNVEV, per germline (reference sequence). The CDR3 bases are TGTGCCAGCAGTTTATCGGGAAGAGGGGGCCCCGCTCTGGAGACCCAGTACTTC. Translating gives CASSLSGRGGPALETQYF.

The gene calls are TRBV29-1 and TRBJ2-5, with D uncertain. With 1 base removed from V and 3 bases from J, the gap between germline ends came to 15 bases. CDR3 size: 15 residues. Germline CDR1 reads SQVTM; CDR2 reads ANQGSEA. This chain's CDR3 is CSVEGGPNLKETQYF. As DNA, the CDR3 is TGCAGCGTTGAAGGGGGTCCGAATCTAAAAGAGACCCAGTACTTC.

V usage is TRBV3-1 and J usage is TRBJ2-7; possible D gene TRBD2, 6 bases. V lost 1 base, J lost 2 bases, and 12 bases lay in between. The CDR3 is 15 residues long. Germline V gene lookup returns CDR1 LGHDT and CDR2 YNNKEL (reference sequence). The CDR3 DNA reads as TGTGCCAGCAGCCAAGGGAGGGCTGGCGCCTACGAGCAGTACTTC. This translates into CASSQGRAGAYEQYF.

The chain couples TRBV6-1 to TRBJ1-6, with 7 bases aligning to TRBD1. This CDR3 contains 16 residues. Germline loops: CDR1 MNHNS, CDR2 SASEGT. J was trimmed by 14 bases and V by 6 bases; bases with no gene match: 19. The chain's CDR3 is CASSDDRAGPYGALHF. The DNA of the CDR3 is TGTGCCAGCAGCGACGACAGGGCGGGACCCTATGGGGCCCTCCACTTT.

The CDR3 region is CATSDPDRASYNEQFF. CDR3 DNA: TGTGCCACCAGTGACCCTGACAGGGCGTCCTACAATGAGCAGTTCTTC. This rearrangement joins TRBV24-1 to TRBJ2-1; 7 nucleotides match TRBD1. Germline assignment: CDR1 KGHDR and CDR2 SFDVKD. J lost 1 base, V lost 4 bases, and 6 bases had no gene match. The CDR3 loop spans 16 amino acids.

Concerning this clonotype itself: The junction differs from germline at one of its ends, possibly a read error. The chain has TRBV6-2 or TRBV6-3 and TRBJ2-1; 9 bases fit TRBD2. The CDR3 contains 17 residues. CDR1 MNHEY and CDR2 SVGEGT come from the germline V gene. In DNA, the CDR3 is TGTGCCAGCAGCCTCCGGGGGGCGGGAGGGACCTACCATGAGCAGTTCTTC. This gives the protein CASSLRGAGGTYHEQFF.

Here the CDR3 reads CSVLIGAGELFF. CDR3 nucleotides: TGCAGCGTTTTAATCGGAGCCGGGGAGCTGTTTTTT. The chain recombines TRBV29-1 with TRBJ2-2, with no clear D. The CDR3 loop spans 12 amino acids. With 5 bases removed from V and 6 bases from J, the gap between germline ends came to 10 bases. Germline V gene lookup returns CDR1 SQVTM and CDR2 ANQGSEA.